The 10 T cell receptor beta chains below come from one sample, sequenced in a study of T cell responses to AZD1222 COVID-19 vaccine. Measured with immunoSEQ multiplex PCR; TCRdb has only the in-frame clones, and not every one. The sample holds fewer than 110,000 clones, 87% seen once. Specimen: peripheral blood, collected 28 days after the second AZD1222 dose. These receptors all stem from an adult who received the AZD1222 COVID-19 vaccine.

The CDR3 DNA reads as TGTGCCACCAGCCCAGAGAGGGTAGGGAACGAAAAACTGTTTTTT. Translation: CATSPERVGNEKLFF. The chain uses TRBV15 and TRBJ1-4; D unresolved. Germline CDR1 LNHNV, CDR2 YYDKDF (reference sequence). V shed 5 bases and J shed 8 bases, with 18 bases lying between them. The CDR3 has 15 residues.

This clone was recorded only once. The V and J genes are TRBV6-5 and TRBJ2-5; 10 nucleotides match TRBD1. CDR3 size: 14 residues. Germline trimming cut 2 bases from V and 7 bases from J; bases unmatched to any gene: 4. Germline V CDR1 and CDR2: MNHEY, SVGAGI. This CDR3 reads CASSYRDRGGTQYF. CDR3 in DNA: TGTGCCAGCAGTTACCGGGACAGGGGCGGGACCCAGTACTTC.

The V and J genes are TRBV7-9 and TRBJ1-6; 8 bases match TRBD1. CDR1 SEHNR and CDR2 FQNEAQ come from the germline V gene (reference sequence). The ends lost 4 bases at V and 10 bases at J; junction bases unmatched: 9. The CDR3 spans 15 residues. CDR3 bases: TGTGCCAGCAGCTCTAAGACAGGGGAAGAATCACCCCTCCACTTT. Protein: CASSSKTGEESPLHF.

The CDR3 DNA reads TGTGCCAGCAGCCTACAGGGGGACGGGTGGGATACGCAGTATTTT. Amino acid sequence: CASSLQGDGWDTQYF. The V gene is TRBV6-5, the J gene TRBJ2-3; 8 nucleotides align to TRBD1. Germline CDR1 reads MNHEY; CDR2 reads SVGAGI. This CDR3 comprises 15 residues. V dropped 6 bases and J dropped 6; count of bases not matched to a gene: 11.

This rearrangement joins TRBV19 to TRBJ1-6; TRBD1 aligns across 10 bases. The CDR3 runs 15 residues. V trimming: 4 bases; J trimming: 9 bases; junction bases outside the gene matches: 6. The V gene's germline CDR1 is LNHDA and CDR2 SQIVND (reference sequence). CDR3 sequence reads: CASSTTGQGTSPLHF. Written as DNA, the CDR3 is TGTGCCAGTAGTACGACGGGACAGGGGACTTCACCCCTCCACTTT.

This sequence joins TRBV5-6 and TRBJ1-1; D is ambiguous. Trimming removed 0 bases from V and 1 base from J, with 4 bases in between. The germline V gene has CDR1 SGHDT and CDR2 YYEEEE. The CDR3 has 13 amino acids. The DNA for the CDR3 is TGTGCCAGCAGCTTGGGAGGGAACACTGAAGCTTTCTTT. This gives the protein CASSLGGNTEAFF.

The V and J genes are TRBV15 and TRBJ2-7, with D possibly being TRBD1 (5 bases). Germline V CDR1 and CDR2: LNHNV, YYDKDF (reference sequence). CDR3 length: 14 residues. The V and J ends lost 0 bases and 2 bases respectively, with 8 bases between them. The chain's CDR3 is CATSRDTGTYEQYF. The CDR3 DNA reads TGTGCCACCAGCAGAGATACAGGCACCTACGAGCAGTACTTC.

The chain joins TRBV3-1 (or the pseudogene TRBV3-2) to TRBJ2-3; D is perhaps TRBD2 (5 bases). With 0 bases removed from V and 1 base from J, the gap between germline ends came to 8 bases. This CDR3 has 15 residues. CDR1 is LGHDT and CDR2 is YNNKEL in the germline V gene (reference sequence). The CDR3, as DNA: TGTGCCAGCAGCCAAGATTCCGGGGGCACAGATACGCAGTATTTT. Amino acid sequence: CASSQDSGGTDTQYF.

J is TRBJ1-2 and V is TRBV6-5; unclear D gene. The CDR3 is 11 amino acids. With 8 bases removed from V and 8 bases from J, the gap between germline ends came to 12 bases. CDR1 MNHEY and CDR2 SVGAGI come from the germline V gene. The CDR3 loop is CASGLTGGYTF. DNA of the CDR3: TGTGCCAGCGGCCTAACGGGGGGCTACACCTTC.

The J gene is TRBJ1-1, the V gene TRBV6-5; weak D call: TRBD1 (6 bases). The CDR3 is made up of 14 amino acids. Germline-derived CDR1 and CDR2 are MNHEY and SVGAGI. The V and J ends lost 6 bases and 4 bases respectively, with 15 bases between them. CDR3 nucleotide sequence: TGTGCCAGCAGCTCCGGAGGGGGAGGCACTGAAGCTTTCTTT. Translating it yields CASSSGGGGTEAFF.